The present T cell receptor (beta chain) was sequenced within a study of response to subunit inactivated influenza vaccine. Notes on the study in general: Each seasonal influenza vaccination recruits few new T cells, the authors suggested.

From the RT-PCR reads, TCRdb called clonotypes with MiXCR, one entry per CDR3 protein. The sample includes 710,000 or so distinct CDR3 sequences, more than 15% of them seen just once. In regard to this clonotype: Its antigen remains unidentified.

J lost 7 bases, V lost 4 bases, and 9 bases had no gene match. The CDR3 contains 15 residues. Germline loops: CDR1 SGDLS, CDR2 YYNGEE. This sample comprised PBMCs from blood, obtained roughly 12 days after vaccination. The V gene is TRBV9, the J gene TRBJ2-2; 8 bases are a match to TRBD1. The sequence derives from a man between 50 and 59 years old who received an inactivated influenza vaccine. This chain's CDR3 is CASSPTDRVIGELFF. The CDR3 DNA sequence: TGTGCCAGCAGCCCGACGGACAGGGTGATCGGGGAGCTGTTTTTT. The full variable domain, rest sourced from reference TRBV9 and TRBJ2-2, is DSGVTQTPKHLITATGQRVTLRCSPRSGDLSVYWYQQSLDQGLQFLIQYYNGEERAKGNILERFSAQQFPDLHSELNLSSLELGDSALYFCASSPTDRVIGELFFGEGSRLTVL.